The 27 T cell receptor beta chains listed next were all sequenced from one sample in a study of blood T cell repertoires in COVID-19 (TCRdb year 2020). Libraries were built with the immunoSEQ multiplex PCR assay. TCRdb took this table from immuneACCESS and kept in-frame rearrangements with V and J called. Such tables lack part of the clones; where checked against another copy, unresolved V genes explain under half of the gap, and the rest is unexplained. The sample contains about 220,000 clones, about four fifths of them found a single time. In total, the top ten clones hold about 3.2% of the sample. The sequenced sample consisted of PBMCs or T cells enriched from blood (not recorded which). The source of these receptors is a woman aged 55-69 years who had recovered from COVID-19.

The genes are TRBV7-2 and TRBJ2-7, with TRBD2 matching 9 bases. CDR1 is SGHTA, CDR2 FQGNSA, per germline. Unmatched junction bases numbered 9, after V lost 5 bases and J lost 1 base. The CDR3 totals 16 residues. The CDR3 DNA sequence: TGTGCCAGCAGCCCTCAGGGCGGGGGGGCTTCCTACGAGCAGTACTTC. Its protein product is CASSPQGGGASYEQYF. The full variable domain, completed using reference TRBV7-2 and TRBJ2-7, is GAGVSQSPSNKVTEKGKDVELRCDPISGHTALYWYRQSLGQGLEFLIYFQGNSAPDKSGLPSDRFSAERTGGSVSTLTIQRTQQEDSAVYLCASSPQGGGASYEQYFGPGTRLTVT.

CDR3 residues: CAISELANEQFF. The DNA for the CDR3 is TGTGCCATCAGTGAGCTAGCGAATGAGCAGTTCTTC. The rearrangement joins TRBV10-3 to TRBJ2-1, with D perhaps TRBD2 (6 bases). The CDR3 length is 12 residues. V dropped 2 bases and J dropped 7 bases, with 6 bases sitting between them. The germline CDR1 and CDR2 sequences are ENHRY and SYGVKD.

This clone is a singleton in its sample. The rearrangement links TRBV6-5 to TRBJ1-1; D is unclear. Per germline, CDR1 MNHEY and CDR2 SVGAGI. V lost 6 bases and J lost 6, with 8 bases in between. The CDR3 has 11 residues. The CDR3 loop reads CASSYGPEAFF. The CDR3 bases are TGTGCCAGCAGCTACGGCCCTGAAGCTTTCTTT.

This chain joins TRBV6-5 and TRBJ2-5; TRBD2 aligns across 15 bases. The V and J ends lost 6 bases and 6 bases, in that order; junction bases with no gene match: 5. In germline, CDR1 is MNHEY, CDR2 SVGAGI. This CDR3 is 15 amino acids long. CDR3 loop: CASSLGLAGGQTQYF. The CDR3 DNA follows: TGTGCCAGCAGCCTGGGACTAGCGGGAGGCCAGACCCAGTACTTC.

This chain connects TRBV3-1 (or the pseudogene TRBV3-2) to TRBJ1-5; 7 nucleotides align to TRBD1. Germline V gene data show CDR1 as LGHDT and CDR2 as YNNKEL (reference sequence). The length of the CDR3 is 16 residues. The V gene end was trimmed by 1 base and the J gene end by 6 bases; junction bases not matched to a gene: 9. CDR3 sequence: CASSQGNVGDSQPQHF. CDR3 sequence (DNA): TGTGCCAGCAGCCAAGGTAATGTAGGGGACAGTCAGCCCCAGCATTTT.

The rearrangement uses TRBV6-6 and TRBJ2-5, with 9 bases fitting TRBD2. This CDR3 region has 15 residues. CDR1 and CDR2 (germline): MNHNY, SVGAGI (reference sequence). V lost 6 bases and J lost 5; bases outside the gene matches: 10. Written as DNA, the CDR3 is TGTGCCAGCAGGAGAGGAGCGGGAGGAGTGGAGACCCAGTACTTC. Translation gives CASRRGAGGVETQYF.

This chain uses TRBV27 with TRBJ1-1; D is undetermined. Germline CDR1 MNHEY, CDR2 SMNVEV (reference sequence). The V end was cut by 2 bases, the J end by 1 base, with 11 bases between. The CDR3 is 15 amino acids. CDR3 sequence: CASSLNAGSNTEAFF. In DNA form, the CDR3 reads TGTGCCAGCAGTTTAAACGCCGGTTCGAACACTGAAGCTTTCTTT.

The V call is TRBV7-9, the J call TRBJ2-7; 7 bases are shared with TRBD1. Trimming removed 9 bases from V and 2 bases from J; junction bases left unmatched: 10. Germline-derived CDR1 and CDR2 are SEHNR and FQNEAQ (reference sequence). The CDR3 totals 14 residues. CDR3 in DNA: TGTGCCAGTCCCCGACAGGGCCGAACCTACGAGCAGTACTTC. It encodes CASPRQGRTYEQYF. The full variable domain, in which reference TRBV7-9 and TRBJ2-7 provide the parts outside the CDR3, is DTGVSQNPRHKITKRGQNVTFRCDPISEHNRLYWYRQTLGQGPEFLTYFQNEAQLEKSRLLSDRFSAERPKGSFSTLEIQRTEQGDSAMYLCASPRQGRTYEQYFGPGTRLTVT.

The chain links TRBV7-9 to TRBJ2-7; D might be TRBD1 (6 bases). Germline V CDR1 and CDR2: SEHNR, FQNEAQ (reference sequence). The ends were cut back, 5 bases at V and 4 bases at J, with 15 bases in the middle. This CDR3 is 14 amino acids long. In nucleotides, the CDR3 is TGTGCCAGCAGCCCCCCGACAGGAACTTACGAGCAGTACTTC. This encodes CASSPPTGTYEQYF.

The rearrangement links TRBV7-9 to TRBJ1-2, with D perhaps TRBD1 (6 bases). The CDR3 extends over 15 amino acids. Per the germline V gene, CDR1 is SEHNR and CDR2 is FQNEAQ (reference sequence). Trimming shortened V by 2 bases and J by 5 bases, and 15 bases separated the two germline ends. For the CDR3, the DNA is TGTGCCAGCAGCTTACCCTCCCGGCAGGGGTATGGCTACACCTTC. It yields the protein CASSLPSRQGYGYTF.

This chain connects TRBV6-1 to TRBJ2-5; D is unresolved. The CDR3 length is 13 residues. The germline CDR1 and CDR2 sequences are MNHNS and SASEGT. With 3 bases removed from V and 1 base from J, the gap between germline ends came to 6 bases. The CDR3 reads CASSDHGQETQYF. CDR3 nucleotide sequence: TGTGCCAGCAGTGACCACGGCCAAGAGACCCAGTACTTC.

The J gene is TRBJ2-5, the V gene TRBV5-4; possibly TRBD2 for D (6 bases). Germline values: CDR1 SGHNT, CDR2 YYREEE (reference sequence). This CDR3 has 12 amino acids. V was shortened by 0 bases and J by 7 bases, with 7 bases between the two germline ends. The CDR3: CASSLEAGTQYF. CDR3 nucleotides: TGTGCCAGCAGCTTGGAAGCGGGGACCCAGTACTTC.

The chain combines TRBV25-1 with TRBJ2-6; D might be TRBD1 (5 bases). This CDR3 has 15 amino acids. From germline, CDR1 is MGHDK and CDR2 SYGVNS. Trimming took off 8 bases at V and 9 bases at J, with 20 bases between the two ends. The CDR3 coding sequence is TGTGCCAGCGGACAAGGTCGTGGGCGGCACAACGTCCTGACTTTC. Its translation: CASGQGRGRHNVLTF.

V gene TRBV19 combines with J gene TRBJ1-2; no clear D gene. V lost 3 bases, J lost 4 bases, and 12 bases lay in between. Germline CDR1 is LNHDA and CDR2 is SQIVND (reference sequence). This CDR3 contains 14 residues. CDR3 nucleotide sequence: TGTGCCAGTAGTATCTTACGGGAGAGCTATGGCTACACCTTC. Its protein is CASSILRESYGYTF.

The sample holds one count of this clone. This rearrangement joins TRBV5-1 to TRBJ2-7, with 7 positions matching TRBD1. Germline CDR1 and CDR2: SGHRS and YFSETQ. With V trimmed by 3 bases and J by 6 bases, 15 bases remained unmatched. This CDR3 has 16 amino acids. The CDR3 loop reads CASSWGRQGGVGEQYF. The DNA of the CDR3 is TGCGCCAGCAGCTGGGGGAGACAGGGCGGTGTGGGCGAGCAGTACTTC.

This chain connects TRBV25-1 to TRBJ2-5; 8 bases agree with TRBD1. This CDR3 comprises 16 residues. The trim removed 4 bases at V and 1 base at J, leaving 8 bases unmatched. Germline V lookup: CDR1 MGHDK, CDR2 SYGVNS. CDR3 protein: CASSGRRDRTQETQYF. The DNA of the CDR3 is TGTGCCAGCAGTGGACGCCGGGACAGGACCCAAGAGACCCAGTACTTC.

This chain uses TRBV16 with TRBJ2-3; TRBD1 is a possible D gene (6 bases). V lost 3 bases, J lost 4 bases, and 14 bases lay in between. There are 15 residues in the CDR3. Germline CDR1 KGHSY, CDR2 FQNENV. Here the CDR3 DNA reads TGTGCCAGCAGCCAGTCGGGACAAAAGGCAGATACGCAGTATTTT. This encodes CASSQSGQKADTQYF.

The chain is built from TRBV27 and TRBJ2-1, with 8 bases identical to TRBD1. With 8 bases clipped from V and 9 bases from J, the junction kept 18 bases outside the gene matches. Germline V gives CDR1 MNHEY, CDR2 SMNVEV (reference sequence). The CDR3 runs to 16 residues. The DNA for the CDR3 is TGTGCCAGCGCCCACAGACAGGGGACCCTACTTGGTGAGCAGTTCTTC. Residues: CASAHRQGTLLGEQFF.

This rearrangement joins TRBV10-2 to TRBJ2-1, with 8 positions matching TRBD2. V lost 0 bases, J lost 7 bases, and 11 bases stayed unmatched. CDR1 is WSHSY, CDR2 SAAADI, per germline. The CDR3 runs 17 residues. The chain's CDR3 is CASSESRGSGRANEQFF. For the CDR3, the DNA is TGCGCCAGCAGTGAGTCGAGAGGGAGCGGGAGAGCGAATGAGCAGTTCTTC.

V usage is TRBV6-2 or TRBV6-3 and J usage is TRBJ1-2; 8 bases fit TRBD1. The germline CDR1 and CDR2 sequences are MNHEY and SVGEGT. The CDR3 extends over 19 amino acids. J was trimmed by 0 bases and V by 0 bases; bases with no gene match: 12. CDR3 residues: CASSYSRRLRGPSNYGYTF. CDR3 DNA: TGTGCCAGCAGTTACTCGAGGCGGCTCAGGGGGCCCTCTAACTATGGCTACACCTTC.

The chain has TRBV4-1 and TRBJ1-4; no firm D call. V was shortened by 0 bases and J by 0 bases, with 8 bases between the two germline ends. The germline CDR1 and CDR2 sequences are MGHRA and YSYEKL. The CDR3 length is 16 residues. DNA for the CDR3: TGCGCCAGCAGCCAAGATACAGCTGCAACTAATGAAAAACTGTTTTTT. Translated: CASSQDTAATNEKLFF.

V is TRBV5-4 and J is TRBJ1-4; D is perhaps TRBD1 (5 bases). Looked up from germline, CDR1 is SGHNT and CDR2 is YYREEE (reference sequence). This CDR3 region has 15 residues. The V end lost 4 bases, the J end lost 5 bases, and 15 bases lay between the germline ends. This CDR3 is CASSPFGGSNEKLFF. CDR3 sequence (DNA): TGTGCCAGCAGCCCGTTCGGGGGGAGCAATGAAAAACTGTTTTTT.

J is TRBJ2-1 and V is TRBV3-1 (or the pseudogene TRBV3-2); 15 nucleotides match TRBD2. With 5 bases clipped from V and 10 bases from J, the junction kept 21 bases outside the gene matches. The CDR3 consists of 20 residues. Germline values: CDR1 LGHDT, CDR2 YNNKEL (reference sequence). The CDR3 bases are TGTGCCAGCAGCACTCACACCGACAGGGTGGGGACTAGCGGGAGGAAGGAGCAGTTCTTC. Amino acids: CASSTHTDRVGTSGRKEQFF.

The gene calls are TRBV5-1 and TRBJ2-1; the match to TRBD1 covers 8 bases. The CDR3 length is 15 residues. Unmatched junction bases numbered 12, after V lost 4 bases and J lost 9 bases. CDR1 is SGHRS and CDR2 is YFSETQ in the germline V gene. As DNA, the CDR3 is TGCGCCAGCAGCGTCGACAGGGGTTACGGGAGTGAGCAGTTCTTC. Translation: CASSVDRGYGSEQFF.

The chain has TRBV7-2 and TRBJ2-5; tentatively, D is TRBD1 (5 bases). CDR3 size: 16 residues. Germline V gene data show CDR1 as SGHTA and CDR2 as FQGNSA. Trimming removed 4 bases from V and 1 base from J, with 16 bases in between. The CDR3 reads CASSSQAGTGQETQYF. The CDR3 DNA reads TGTGCCAGCAGCTCCCAGGCAGGTACAGGCCAAGAGACCCAGTACTTC.

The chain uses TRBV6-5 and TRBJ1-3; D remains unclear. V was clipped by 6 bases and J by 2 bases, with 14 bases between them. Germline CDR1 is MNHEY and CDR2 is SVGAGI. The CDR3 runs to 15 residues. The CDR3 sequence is CASSPPGTTGNTIYF. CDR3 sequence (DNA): TGTGCCAGCAGCCCACCGGGTACCACTGGAAACACCATATATTTT.

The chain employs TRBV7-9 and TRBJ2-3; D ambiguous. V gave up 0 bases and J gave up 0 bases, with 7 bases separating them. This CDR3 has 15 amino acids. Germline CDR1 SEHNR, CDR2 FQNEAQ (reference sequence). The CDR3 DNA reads TGTGCCAGCAGCTTAGCGGCCCCCAGCACAGATACGCAGTATTTT. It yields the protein CASSLAAPSTDTQYF.